Each of the 2 T cell receptor beta chains below was sequenced from the same sample in a study of T cells in women clearing cervical HPV infection. The method was immunoSEQ multiplex PCR; TCRdb's version includes in-frame clones alone and lacks a portion of them. The sample includes about 37,000 clones. Sequenced input: blood buffy coat. Receptors originate from a woman aged 18 to 75 with a cervical HPV16 infection that either progressed to CIN3+ or cleared (not recorded which).

The CDR3 bases that were read are TGCGCCAGCAGCATGATCTCGGGTGACACCGGGGAG. Residues: CASSMISGDTGE. The full CDR3 sequence reads CASSMISGDTGELFF. The chain carries TRBV5-1 and TRBJ2-2; D uncertain. The read finishes 3 residues shy of the CDR3 end, and the germline J gene is used to complete it. The CDR3 is made up of 15 amino acids. Trimming cost V 4 bases and J 3 bases, with 13 bases left between them. Germline CDR1 and CDR2: SGHRS and YFSETQ.

On this clone itself: The CDR3 extends 3 residues past the end of the read, so its final part is completed from the germline J gene. The chain uses TRBV7-9 and TRBJ2-2; D perhaps matches TRBD2 (5 bases). This CDR3 region has 14 residues. CDR1 is SEHNR and CDR2 is FQNEAQ in the germline V gene (reference sequence). The CDR3 reads CASTGRSDNSPLFF. The sequenced CDR3 bases are TGTGCCAGCACCGGCCGTAGCGATAATTCACCG.